This passage covers 22 T cell receptor beta chains from one sample sequenced in a study of memory CD4+ T cells and cytomegalovirus serostatus. Only in-frame clones appear in the TCRdb table, and some are missing; sequencing was by immunoSEQ multiplex PCR. The sample consists of 25,000 to 30,000 clones, 75% of them appearing once. The sort gate was single viable CD3+CD4+CD8-CD45RO+ cells for memory CD4+ T cells. The specimen sequenced was memory CD4+ T cells from blood. These receptors came from an adult in good health and CMV-seronegative.

This clone was counted only a few times. The gene calls are TRBV7-9 and TRBJ1-2; D is perhaps TRBD1 (5 bases). CDR3 length: 13 residues. Between the trimmed V and J ends, which lost 4 bases and 8 bases, there was a span of 14 bases. CDR1 SEHNR and CDR2 FQNEAQ come from the germline V gene (reference sequence). This CDR3 reads CASSSQAFEGYTF. Here the CDR3 DNA reads TGTGCCAGCAGCTCACAGGCTTTTGAAGGCTACACCTTC.

The CDR3 sequence is CASSQDLERDSGNTIYF. For the CDR3, the DNA is TGCGCCAGCAGCCAAGATTTGGAGAGAGACTCTGGAAACACCATATATTTT. The chain couples TRBV4-1 to TRBJ1-3, with D unclear. Trimming removed 0 bases from V and 0 bases from J, with 12 bases in between. This CDR3 has 17 residues. Germline V gene sequence: CDR1 MGHRA, CDR2 YSYEKL.

In DNA form, the CDR3 reads TGCGCCAGCAGCCGGGACCGACAGACTGGAAACACCATATATTTT. It specifies CASSRDRQTGNTIYF. The chain links TRBV5-1 to TRBJ1-3; tentatively, D is TRBD1 (5 bases). The V and J ends lost 4 bases and 2 bases respectively, with 13 bases between them. The CDR3 has 15 amino acids. CDR1 is SGHRS and CDR2 is YFSETQ in the germline V gene.

This clone has only one observation. CDR3 amino acids: CASSPISGARTGELFF. As DNA, the CDR3 is TGTGCCAGCAGCCCGATTTCGGGGGCTCGGACCGGGGAGCTGTTTTTT. The rearrangement uses TRBV5-4 and TRBJ2-2; D assignment may be TRBD1 or TRBD2 (6 bases each). Germline loops: CDR1 SGHNT, CDR2 YYREEE (reference sequence). The CDR3 runs to 16 residues. V dropped 4 bases and J dropped 5 bases, with 18 bases sitting between them.

J is TRBJ2-5 and V is TRBV7-8, with 8 bases identical to TRBD2. Losses at the gene ends were 4 bases for V and 5 bases for J; bases not matched to a gene: 21. The CDR3 consists of 19 residues. Germline V CDR1 and CDR2: SGHVS, FQNEAQ. In DNA form, the CDR3 reads TGTGCCAGCAGCTGGGGCGGTAGCGGGGAACCGAAAGTCAGGGAGACCCAGTACTTC. Translated, it gives CASSWGGSGEPKVRETQYF.

The rearrangement joins TRBV10-2 to TRBJ1-1; D is possibly TRBD1 (6 bases). This CDR3 spans 15 amino acids. Between the trimmed V and J ends, which lost 3 bases and 0 bases, there was a span of 11 bases. The germline CDR1 and CDR2 sequences are WSHSY and SAAADI. Here the CDR3 reads CASSDDGTMNTEAFF. The CDR3 DNA reads TGCGCCAGCAGTGACGACGGGACAATGAACACTGAAGCTTTCTTT.

This chain links TRBV7-2 with TRBJ2-5; D uncertain. The CDR3 is made up of 14 amino acids. Germline V CDR1 and CDR2: SGHTA, FQGNSA. V lost 1 base to trimming and J lost 5 bases, with 11 bases between them. The CDR3 reads CASSLGVAEETQYF. The CDR3 DNA reads as TGTGCCAGCAGCTTAGGGGTTGCTGAGGAGACCCAGTACTTC.

The genes are TRBV4-3 and TRBJ1-2; 7 nucleotides align to TRBD1. CDR3 length equals 15 residues. With 0 bases clipped from V and 7 bases from J, the junction kept 8 bases outside the gene matches. Germline V gene lookup returns CDR1 LGHNA and CDR2 YSLEER. The CDR3 reads CASSQEGKGALGYTF. The CDR3 coding sequence is TGCGCCAGCAGCCAAGAAGGGAAGGGGGCGCTTGGCTACACCTTC.

The rearrangement uses TRBV29-1 and TRBJ2-3, with D uncertain. The CDR3 length is 14 residues. Germline CDR1 is SQVTM and CDR2 is ANQGSEA. The V gene lost 6 bases and the J gene lost 2 bases, with 15 bases spanning the gap. In nucleotides, the CDR3 is TGCAGCGTCCGTAAGGGATCCCCCACAGATACGCAGTATTTT. Amino acid sequence: CSVRKGSPTDTQYF.

This clone was seen more than once but under ten times. The V gene is TRBV11-3, the J gene TRBJ2-2; 10 bases are shared with TRBD1. V lost 6 bases to trimming and J lost 6 bases; unmatched junction nucleotides: 4. CDR1 and CDR2 (germline): SGHNT, YENEEA. The CDR3 loop spans 14 amino acids. CDR3 sequence reads: CASSATGGSGELFF. The CDR3 DNA reads as TGTGCCAGCAGTGCGACAGGGGGCTCCGGGGAGCTGTTTTTT.

The chain couples TRBV6-5 to TRBJ2-7; D uncertain. Trimming removed 4 bases at V and 1 base at J, with 11 bases between. The CDR3 extends over 14 amino acids. The germline gives CDR1 MNHEY, CDR2 SVGAGI. The CDR3 nucleotides are TGTGCCAGCAGTTTGGTTGGAGCTTCCTACGAGCAGTACTTC. As protein: CASSLVGASYEQYF.

V is TRBV7-9 and J is TRBJ2-1, with 8 bases aligning to TRBD2. V shed 8 bases and J 0 bases; nucleotides not matched to a gene: 3. The CDR3 is 14 amino acids. The germline gives CDR1 SEHNR, CDR2 FQNEAQ (reference sequence). CDR3 loop: CASVGLASYNEQFF. CDR3 sequence (DNA): TGTGCCAGCGTCGGACTAGCCTCCTACAATGAGCAGTTCTTC.

This clone appeared a few times. The chain uses TRBV10-3 and TRBJ2-1, with D possibly being TRBD1 or TRBD2 (5 bases each). Germline V gives CDR1 ENHRY, CDR2 SYGVKD. V dropped 3 bases and J dropped 7 bases, with 16 bases sitting between them. The CDR3 is 15 residues long. The CDR3 coding sequence is TGTGCCATCAGTGATTCTTTCTCTGGGGGAAATGAGCAGTTCTTC. This codes for CAISDSFSGGNEQFF.

V and J are TRBV5-1 and TRBJ1-3; D unclear. V shed 0 bases and J shed 4 bases, with 8 bases lying between them. Germline V gene lookup returns CDR1 SGHRS and CDR2 YFSETQ. This CDR3 comprises 14 residues. Written as DNA, the CDR3 is TGCGCCAGCAGCTTGGACGCCAGGGGAAACACCATATATTTT. Translation gives CASSLDARGNTIYF.

This chain links TRBV6-1 with TRBJ1-1, with D possibly TRBD1 on 5 matching bases. Germline V gene data show CDR1 as MNHNS and CDR2 as SASEGT. The CDR3 consists of 13 residues. The V end was cut by 8 bases, the J end by 4 bases, with 14 bases between. This CDR3 is CASPYGQGTEAFF. In nucleotides, the CDR3 is TGTGCCAGCCCCTATGGCCAGGGCACTGAAGCTTTCTTT.

This sequence joins TRBV7-2 and TRBJ1-4; unclear D gene. The CDR3 is made up of 13 amino acids. Germline assignment: CDR1 SGHTA and CDR2 FQGNSA. V gave up 5 bases and J gave up 7 bases, with 11 bases separating them. The CDR3 DNA sequence: TGTGCCAGCAGCCTGCTGAGCGGTGAAAAACTGTTTTTT. This translates into CASSLLSGEKLFF.

The chain couples TRBV13 to TRBJ2-1; 8 nucleotides align to TRBD1. J gave up 10 bases and V 6 bases, and 2 bases lay outside the gene matches. Germline V CDR1 and CDR2: PRHDT, FYEKMQ (reference sequence). The CDR3 loop spans 11 amino acids. The CDR3 DNA reads TGTGCCAGCAGAGGACAGGGAGAGCAGTTCTTC. As protein: CASRGQGEQFF. Based on the CDR3 plus reference TRBV13 and TRBJ2-1, the full variable domain is AAGVIQSPRHLIKEKRETATLKCYPIPRHDTVYWYQQGPGQDPQFLISFYEKMQSDKGSIPDRFSAQQFSDYHSELNMSSLELGDSALYFCASRGQGEQFFGPGTRLTVL.

This clone was picked up a small number of times. The rearrangement uses TRBV5-1 and TRBJ1-1, with D perhaps TRBD1 (6 bases). Germline-derived CDR1 and CDR2 are SGHRS and YFSETQ. Trimming took off 0 bases at V and 3 bases at J, with 12 bases between the two ends. The CDR3 length is 15 residues. Written as DNA, the CDR3 is TGCGCCAGCAGCTTGGCCCCGGGGGCGGACACTGAAGCTTTCTTT. This translates into CASSLAPGADTEAFF.

This clone was counted between two and nine times. The chain combines TRBV2 with TRBJ1-2; a weak D match, TRBD1 (5 bases). Germline CDR1 SNHLY, CDR2 FYNNEI. CDR3 length equals 13 residues. V was clipped by 6 bases and J by 7 bases, with 15 bases between them. This CDR3 reads CASSSTGGSGYTF. CDR3 coding DNA: TGTGCCAGCAGCAGTACAGGCGGTAGTGGCTACACCTTC.

The V gene is TRBV2, the J gene TRBJ2-3; 9 bases match TRBD1. J lost 3 bases, V lost 11 bases, and 12 bases had no gene match. From germline, CDR1 is SNHLY and CDR2 FYNNEI. The CDR3 has 15 amino acids. The DNA for the CDR3 is TGTGCCGTTCATTCTACAGGGGGCCGGACAGATACGCAGTATTTT. This sequence encodes CAVHSTGGRTDTQYF.

The chain uses TRBV18 and TRBJ2-7; D ambiguous. This CDR3 comprises 13 residues. Deletions cut 2 bases from V and 3 bases from J, with 8 bases between. Germline V gene data show CDR1 as KGHSH and CDR2 as LQKENI. CDR3 protein: CASSPDGIYEQYF. CDR3 in DNA: TGTGCCAGCTCACCAGACGGAATCTACGAGCAGTACTTC.

This chain connects TRBV27 to TRBJ1-1; no reliable D call. The CDR3 extends over 14 amino acids. V lost 2 bases to trimming and J lost 1 base, with 8 bases between them. CDR1 is MNHEY and CDR2 is SMNVEV in the germline V gene (reference sequence). CDR3 in amino acids: CASSLEVGNTEAFF. The CDR3 DNA is TGTGCCAGCAGTTTAGAGGTAGGGAACACTGAAGCTTTCTTT.